This T cell receptor beta chain was observed in a study of lymphopenia after photon versus proton radiotherapy. The CDR3 runs to 15 residues. Germline assignment: CDR1 SGHRS and CDR2 YFSETQ. The V gene end was trimmed by 5 bases and the J gene end by 1 base; junction bases not matched to a gene: 5. Using immunoSEQ multiplex PCR, the repertoire was profiled, and TCRdb retains in-frame clones only, with some absent. The data show under 75,000 clones, 92% seen once. For this clone: What it binds is unknown.

Study results and caveats: Under photons, naive T cells and diversity fell while effector/memory populations rose. Authors raise, but do not show, better survival with proton therapy. Oligoclonal CD8+ Temra expansion after nadir drove photon patients' diversity drop.

V gene TRBV5-1 combines with J gene TRBJ2-3, with TRBD1 identical over 9 bases. This TCR was recovered from a woman between 35 and 50 years old with cholangiocarcinoma. The input for sequencing was peripheral blood, taken from a patient treated with photon-based radiotherapy. CDR3 sequence: CASSRGQGRTDTQYF. Here the CDR3 DNA reads TGCGCCAGCAGTCGGGGACAGGGTCGCACAGATACGCAGTATTTT.